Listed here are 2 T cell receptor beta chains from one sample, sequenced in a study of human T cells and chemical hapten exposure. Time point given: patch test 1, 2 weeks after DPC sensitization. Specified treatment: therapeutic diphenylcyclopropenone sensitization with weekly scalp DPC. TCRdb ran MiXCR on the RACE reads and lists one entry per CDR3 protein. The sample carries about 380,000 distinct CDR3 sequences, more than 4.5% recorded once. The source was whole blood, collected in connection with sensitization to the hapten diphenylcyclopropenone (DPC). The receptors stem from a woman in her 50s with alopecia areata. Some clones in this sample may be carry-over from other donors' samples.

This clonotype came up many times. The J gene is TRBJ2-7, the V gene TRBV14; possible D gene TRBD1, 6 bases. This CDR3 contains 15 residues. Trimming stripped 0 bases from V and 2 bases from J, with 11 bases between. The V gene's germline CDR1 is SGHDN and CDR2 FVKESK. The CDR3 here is CASSQEGRDTYEQYF. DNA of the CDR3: TGTGCCAGCAGCCAAGAGGGCCGGGACACCTACGAGCAGTACTTC.

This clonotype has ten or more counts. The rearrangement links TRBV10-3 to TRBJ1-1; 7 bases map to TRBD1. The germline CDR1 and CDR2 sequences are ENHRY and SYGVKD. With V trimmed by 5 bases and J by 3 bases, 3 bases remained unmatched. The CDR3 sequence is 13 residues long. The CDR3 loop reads CAISYRGDTEAFF. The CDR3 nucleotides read TGTGCCATCAGTTACAGGGGAGACACTGAAGCTTTCTTT.